This TCR beta chain was obtained from a study of regulatory T cells in long-lasting Graves disease. Trimming took 2 bases from V and 0 from J, leaving 9 bases between them. CDR3 length: 14 residues. Germline-derived CDR1 and CDR2 are SQVTM and ANQGSEA. Time point defined: newly diagnosed GD, antithyroid drugs for less than 3 months. Isolated PBMC RNA provided the starting material for the TCR library. Diagnosis followed American Thyroid Association guidelines for Graves' disease. Arm-PCR with iRepertoire HTBI primers amplified the CDR3 regions for these TCR beta libraries. MiXCR was run by TCRdb on the multiplex PCR reads, yielding one entry per CDR3 protein. The repertoire holds about 540,000 distinct CDR3 sequences, with 13% as singletons. There are many counts of this clonotype. The data were also submitted as part of a second study, on T cells in Graves' hyperthyroidism and ophthalmopathy.

J is TRBJ2-3 and V is TRBV29-1; tentatively, D is TRBD2 (6 bases). The source was peripheral blood mononuclear cells (PBMCs), collected at new diagnosis, from a patient treated with antithyroid drugs. This receptor was identified in a man aged 25 to 45 with Graves disease. The chain's CDR3 is CSVESLASTDTQYF. The CDR3 nucleotides are TGCAGCGTTGAAAGCCTAGCGAGCACAGATACGCAGTATTTT.